These 27 T cell receptor beta chains were sequenced from one sample in a study of T cell clonotyping in hematopoietic cell transplantation. The data were produced by immunoSEQ multiplex PCR, yet TCRdb's version contains in-frame clones alone and is incomplete. The sample consists of roughly 11,000 clones, 80% to 90% of them appearing once. Material: PBMCs, obtained 100 days after allogeneic stem cell transplant. These receptors all stem from a female patient aged 55-70 years who had an allogeneic stem cell transplant from an unrelated donor, so the T cells may come from the graft donor. Some clones in this sample may be carry-over from other donors' samples.

The rearrangement uses TRBV10-3 and TRBJ2-5; D is undetermined. The CDR3 is made up of 12 amino acids. CDR1 ENHRY and CDR2 SYGVKD come from the germline V gene. V lost 6 bases and J 2 bases, leaving 7 bases between the germline ends. The CDR3 loop is CAISPGQETQYF. The DNA of the CDR3 is TGTGCCATCAGCCCTGGGCAAGAGACCCAGTACTTC.

The genes are TRBV5-8 and TRBJ1-5, with D hard to call. V lost 2 bases and J 5 bases, leaving 11 bases between the germline ends. CDR1 and CDR2 from the germline V gene are SGHTS and YDEGEE. The CDR3 consists of 14 residues. CDR3: CASSFDITHQPQHF. For the CDR3, the DNA is TGTGCCAGCAGCTTCGACATCACGCATCAGCCCCAGCATTTT.

The CDR3: CASSSSGGSPTDYGYTF. CDR3 nucleotide sequence: TGCGCCAGCAGCTCCTCAGGGGGCTCTCCGACTGACTATGGCTACACCTTC. The rearrangement links TRBV5-1 to TRBJ1-2; the match to TRBD1 covers 8 bases. Losses at the gene ends were 3 bases for V and 3 bases for J; bases not matched to a gene: 13. This CDR3 contains 17 residues. Per the germline V gene, CDR1 is SGHRS and CDR2 is YFSETQ.

The chain has TRBV7-2 and TRBJ2-2; perhaps TRBD2 as D (7 bases). Trimming pared 4 bases from V and 6 bases from J, leaving 18 bases between. CDR1 and CDR2 (germline): SGHTA, FQGNSA. There are 16 residues in the CDR3. CDR3 residues: CASSSAGGGYAGELFF. The DNA for the CDR3 is TGTGCCAGCAGCTCCGCTGGGGGGGGCTACGCCGGGGAGCTGTTTTTT.

This sequence joins TRBV29-1 and TRBJ2-2, with 7 positions matching TRBD1. J was trimmed by 7 bases and V by 5 bases; bases with no gene match: 4. This CDR3 comprises 12 residues. CDR1 is SQVTM and CDR2 is ANQGSEA in the germline V gene. CDR3 bases: TGCAGCGTTCGAGGGGGCGGCGGGGAGCTGTTTTTT. Translated, it gives CSVRGGGGELFF.

By its share, this clone is large (0.1 to 1%). The V call is TRBV6-5, the J call TRBJ2-1; TRBD2 agrees at 8 bases. V dropped 5 bases and J dropped 7; count of bases not matched to a gene: 7. CDR3 length: 14 residues. Germline V lookup: CDR1 MNHEY, CDR2 SVGAGI. The chain's CDR3 is CASSAGGPGNEQFF. In DNA form, the CDR3 reads TGTGCCAGCAGTGCGGGAGGCCCAGGGAATGAGCAGTTCTTC.

The J gene is TRBJ2-2, the V gene TRBV30, with D maybe TRBD1 (5 bases). The CDR3 runs 14 residues. The V gene's germline CDR1 is GTSNPN and CDR2 SVGIG (reference sequence). Trimming took 2 bases from V and 1 from J, leaving 8 bases between them. The CDR3 sequence: CAWSRQGNTGELFF. Written as DNA, the CDR3 is TGTGCCTGGAGTCGGCAGGGGAACACCGGGGAGCTGTTTTTT.

The CDR3 DNA reads TGTGCCAGCAGCTTGGCAGTGGGCGGGTACTCCTACGAGCAGTACTTC. Its protein is CASSLAVGGYSYEQYF. The chain joins TRBV5-5 to TRBJ2-7; TRBD2 is a possible D gene (5 bases). Germline CDR1 and CDR2: SGHKS and YYEKEE (reference sequence). Trimming removed 0 bases at V and 0 bases at J, with 13 bases between. The CDR3 totals 16 residues. Full variable domain (missing parts from reference TRBV5-5 and TRBJ2-7): DAGVTQSPTHLIKTRGQQVTLRCSPISGHKSVSWYQQVLGQGPQFIFQYYEKEERGRGNFPDRFSARQFPNYSSELNVNALLLGDSALYLCASSLAVGGYSYEQYFGPGTRLTVT.

The chain joins TRBV25-1 to TRBJ1-2; no definite D call. CDR1 is MGHDK and CDR2 is SYGVNS in the germline V gene. CDR3 length: 12 amino acids. V was clipped by 6 bases and J by 8 bases, with 13 bases between them. This chain's CDR3 is CASRSLGRGYTF. The CDR3 DNA sequence: TGTGCCAGCAGATCGCTGGGGAGGGGCTACACCTTC.

The J gene is TRBJ2-1, the V gene TRBV14; maybe TRBD1 (6 bases). The CDR3 contains 17 residues. Germline assignment: CDR1 SGHDN and CDR2 FVKESK. V lost 0 bases, J lost 2 bases, and 14 bases lay in between. CDR3 DNA sequence: TGTGCCAGCAGCCAAGAGGTGGGGGCTGGAACCTACAATGAGCAGTTCTTC. Protein: CASSQEVGAGTYNEQFF.

The chain combines TRBV13 with TRBJ2-7; 12 bases are a match to TRBD2. This CDR3 contains 16 residues. Germline V gene sequence: CDR1 PRHDT, CDR2 FYEKMQ (reference sequence). Trimming at V came to 5 bases and at J to 0 bases, leaving 5 bases not matched to a gene. This chain's CDR3 is CASSPLTSGSSYEQYV. CDR3 coding DNA: TGTGCCAGCAGCCCCCTGACTAGCGGGAGCTCCTACGAGCAGTACGTC.

This chain connects TRBV6-5 to TRBJ2-3; 7 bases are a match to TRBD2. This CDR3 is 15 amino acids long. Germline values: CDR1 MNHEY, CDR2 SVGAGI. The junction had 2 bases not matched to a gene; V was cut back by 2 bases and J by 0 bases. The CDR3: CASSYGGGSTDTQYF. The CDR3 nucleotides are TGTGCCAGCAGTTACGGGGGGGGTAGCACAGATACGCAGTATTTT.

This chain uses TRBV27 with TRBJ2-7, with TRBD2 matching over 11 bases. V gave up 5 bases and J gave up 0 bases; unmatched junction bases: 3. The germline V gene encodes CDR1 MNHEY and CDR2 SMNVEV (reference sequence). CDR3 size: 15 residues. The CDR3 bases are TGTGCCAGCAGTCGGACTAGCGGGTACTCCTACGAGCAGTACTTC. Protein: CASSRTSGYSYEQYF.

The rearrangement links TRBV18 to TRBJ1-3; D gene unclear. Germline values: CDR1 KGHSH, CDR2 LQKENI. The CDR3 length is 16 residues. V lost 0 bases to trimming and J lost 0 bases, with 9 bases between them. The CDR3 protein is CASSPPDSSSGNTIYF. The CDR3 DNA follows: TGTGCCAGCTCACCACCGGACTCGAGCTCTGGAAACACCATATATTTT.

This chain uses TRBV19 with TRBJ1-3, with 10 bases fitting TRBD1. The CDR3 is made up of 16 amino acids. Germline V lookup: CDR1 LNHDA, CDR2 SQIVND (reference sequence). The V and J ends lost 5 bases and 6 bases, in that order; junction bases with no gene match: 10. The CDR3 loop is CASSVLSGTGENTIYF. The CDR3, as DNA: TGTGCCAGTAGTGTACTTTCCGGGACAGGGGAAAACACCATATATTTT.

The chain uses TRBV7-2 and TRBJ2-7; 7 bases match TRBD2. CDR1 and CDR2 from the germline V gene are SGHTA and FQGNSA. CDR3 size: 14 residues. The V segment lost 3 bases and the J segment 5 bases; nucleotides outside the gene matches: 7. The CDR3 coding sequence is TGTGCCAGCAGCTTTGGCGGGAGTTTCAACGAGCAGTACTTC. This encodes CASSFGGSFNEQYF.

This chain connects TRBV6-1 to TRBJ1-3; no reliable D call. Per the germline V gene, CDR1 is MNHNS and CDR2 is SASEGT. This CDR3 has 15 residues. V lost 5 bases and J lost 0, with 11 bases in between. The CDR3 sequence: CASSQREDSGNTIYF. Here the CDR3 DNA reads TGTGCCAGCAGTCAAAGGGAGGACTCTGGAAACACCATATATTTT.

The chain couples TRBV6-4 to TRBJ2-1; TRBD2 agrees at 7 bases. Germline V gene data show CDR1 as MRHNA and CDR2 as SNTAGT. Unmatched junction bases numbered 7, after V lost 3 bases and J lost 5 bases. The CDR3 has 15 amino acids. CDR3 bases: TGTGCCAGCAGTGAGGGGAGGGGAGTAGACAATGAGCAGTTCTTC. Protein product: CASSEGRGVDNEQFF.

This chain uses TRBV6-1 with TRBJ2-7, with D possibly TRBD1 on 5 matching bases. Germline loops: CDR1 MNHNS, CDR2 SASEGT. The CDR3 is 14 residues long. Trimming removed 7 bases from V and 2 bases from J, with 15 bases in between. The CDR3 DNA is TGTGCCAGCATCCTATTCTCCAGGGCCTACGAGCAGTACTTC. Amino acid sequence: CASILFSRAYEQYF.

This clone was seen just once. The chain has TRBV30 and TRBJ1-1; no firm D call. The V and J ends lost 0 bases and 1 base respectively, with 15 bases between them. This CDR3 region has 16 residues. Germline values: CDR1 GTSNPN, CDR2 SVGIG (reference sequence). The CDR3 nucleotides are TGTGCCTGGAGTGTAGAGGCGACCTGGGGGAACACTGAAGCTTTCTTT. This codes for CAWSVEATWGNTEAFF.

This CDR3 reads CASSYSTSGPYEQYF. Written as DNA, the CDR3 is TGTGCCAGCAGTTACTCTACTAGCGGGCCCTACGAGCAGTACTTC. The chain carries TRBV2 and TRBJ2-7; TRBD2 matches at 9 bases. This CDR3 has 15 residues. Germline trimming cut 5 bases from V and 2 bases from J; bases unmatched to any gene: 7. Germline V CDR1 and CDR2: SNHLY, FYNNEI.

The chain links TRBV6-1 to TRBJ2-7, with unresolved D. V was shortened by 7 bases and J by 5 bases, with 18 bases between the two germline ends. The CDR3 totals 14 residues. CDR1 is MNHNS and CDR2 is SASEGT in the germline V gene. CDR3 sequence reads: CASNVLQAFHEQYF. In DNA form, the CDR3 reads TGTGCCAGCAATGTCCTCCAGGCTTTCCACGAGCAGTACTTC.

V gene TRBV7-6 combines with J gene TRBJ2-7; 10 positions match TRBD2. J lost 4 bases, V lost 1 base, and 4 bases had no gene match. CDR3 size: 15 residues. Germline lookup yields CDR1 SGHVS and CDR2 FNYEAQ. CDR3 sequence (DNA): TGTGCCAGCAGCTTAGGCTGGACTAGCGGATACGAGCAGTACTTC. It is translated as CASSLGWTSGYEQYF. Complete variable domain (other parts from reference TRBV7-6 and TRBJ2-7): GAGVSQSPRYKVTKRGQDVALRCDPISGHVSLYWYRQALGQGPEFLTYFNYEAQQDKSGLPNDRFSAERPEGSISTLTIQRTEQRDSAMYRCASSLGWTSGYEQYFGPGTRLTVT.

The chain is built from TRBV7-3 and TRBJ2-1, with TRBD1 as a possible D gene (5 bases). The CDR3 is made up of 14 amino acids. Germline V gives CDR1 SGHTA, CDR2 FQGTGA. The V gene lost 1 base and the J gene lost 5 bases, with 9 bases spanning the gap. CDR3 in amino acids: CASSLRGLNNEQFF. DNA for the CDR3: TGTGCCAGCAGCTTAAGGGGCCTAAACAATGAGCAGTTCTTC.

The chain recombines TRBV6-5 with TRBJ1-4; 8 bases agree with TRBD1. V shed 7 bases and J 6 bases; nucleotides not matched to a gene: 10. The CDR3 runs 15 residues. Per the germline V gene, CDR1 is MNHEY and CDR2 is SVGAGI. CDR3 amino acids: CASTTGGPGHEKLFF. CDR3 nucleotide sequence: TGTGCCAGCACTACAGGGGGACCCGGACATGAAAAACTGTTTTTT.

The chain carries TRBV7-2 and TRBJ2-7; D call uncertain. The CDR3 covers 12 residues. Germline V gives CDR1 SGHTA, CDR2 FQGNSA. V was trimmed by 4 bases and J by 3 bases, leaving 7 bases between them. For the CDR3, the DNA is TGTGCCAGCAGCTCCTCACTCTACGAGCAGTACTTC. It encodes CASSSSLYEQYF.

V usage is TRBV11-3 and J usage is TRBJ2-5, with D unresolved. Germline V gives CDR1 SGHNT, CDR2 YENEEA. V dropped 3 bases and J dropped 2 bases, with 7 bases sitting between them. The CDR3 totals 13 residues. The CDR3 nucleotides are TGTGCCAGCAGCTTGGAGTGGCAAGAGACCCAGTACTTC. It specifies CASSLEWQETQYF.